Presented here are 3 T cell receptor beta chains from one specimen sequenced in a study of T cells in Graves' hyperthyroidism and ophthalmopathy. The TCR beta CDR3 regions underwent amplification using RNA transcripts as the source. TCR CDR3 underwent first-round RT-PCR with the HTBI primer set. A single record per CDR3 protein comes from TCRdb applying MiXCR to the multiplex PCR reads. The sample has 650,000 to 700,000 distinct CDR3 sequences, roughly 17% seen once. The sample comprised blood. The receptors stem from a man aged 45-65 years with Graves' hyperthyroidism.

This clonotype turned up a few times. The rearrangement uses TRBV20-1 and TRBJ1-5; a possible D gene is TRBD1 (5 bases). The CDR3 loop spans 18 amino acids. Deletions cut 3 bases from V and 0 bases from J, with 21 bases between. From germline, CDR1 is DFQATT and CDR2 SNEGSKA (reference sequence). Here the CDR3 DNA reads TGCAGTGCTAGTGTGGGACCTATACGAAGCTATAGCAATCAGCCCCAGCATTTT. Its protein is CSASVGPIRSYSNQPQHF.

This clonotype was recorded a few times. V is TRBV6-1 and J is TRBJ2-7, with 9 bases matching TRBD2. CDR3 size: 14 residues. Germline V lookup: CDR1 MNHNS, CDR2 SASEGT. Unmatched junction bases numbered 5, after V lost 5 bases and J lost 3 bases. CDR3 region: CASSKTSGHYEQYF. The DNA for the CDR3 is TGTGCCAGCAGTAAGACTAGCGGTCACTACGAGCAGTACTTC.

Ten or more counts support this clonotype. The chain carries TRBV7-3 and TRBJ2-3; 8 bases are a match to TRBD2. V was clipped by 5 bases and J by 5 bases; unmatched bases: 9. The CDR3 sequence is 15 residues long. Germline CDR1 is SGHTA and CDR2 is FQGTGA. CDR3 in amino acids: CASSKAGEGGDTQYF. In DNA form, the CDR3 reads TGTGCCAGCAGCAAAGCGGGAGAAGGAGGAGATACGCAGTATTTT.